The clone carrying this TCR beta chain was found many times. The antigen is undetermined. The sample belongs to a study of T cells in Graves' hyperthyroidism and ophthalmopathy. Recently diagnosed hyperthyroidism of less than 2 months' duration affected patients aged 18 to 65. Using 10 ml of fresh peripheral blood, PBMCs were prepared. Whole-study results and caveats: The model identified upcoming ophthalmopathy a median 6.5 months ahead of onset.

The V and J ends lost 6 bases and 0 bases respectively, with 15 bases between them. CDR3 length: 14 residues. Germline V lookup: CDR1 DFQATT, CDR2 SNEGSKA (reference sequence). Regions amplified from RNA transcripts were the TCR beta CDR3 regions. A first-round RT-PCR of the TCR CDR3 used the HTBI primer set. TCRdb re-analysed the multiplex PCR reads in MiXCR, keeping a single row per CDR3 protein. The repertoire holds about 260,000 distinct CDR3 sequences, with about 25% as singletons. The TCR originated in a man in his forties with Graves' hyperthyroidism that later progressed to Graves' ophthalmopathy. The chain joins TRBV20-1 to TRBJ2-7; D uncertain. Material: blood. The CDR3 DNA reads TGCAGTGCGAATGGTCAGGCTATCTCCTACGAGCAGTACTTC. Amino acid sequence: CSANGQAISYEQYF.